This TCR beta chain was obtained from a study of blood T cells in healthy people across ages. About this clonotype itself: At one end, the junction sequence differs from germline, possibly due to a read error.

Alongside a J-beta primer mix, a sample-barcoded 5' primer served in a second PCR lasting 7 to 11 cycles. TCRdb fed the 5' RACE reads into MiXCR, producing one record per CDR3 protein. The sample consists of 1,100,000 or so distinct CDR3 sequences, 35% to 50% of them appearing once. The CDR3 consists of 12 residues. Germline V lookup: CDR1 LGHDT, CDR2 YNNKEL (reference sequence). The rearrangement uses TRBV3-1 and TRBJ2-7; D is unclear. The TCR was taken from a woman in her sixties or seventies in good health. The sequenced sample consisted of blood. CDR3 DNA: TGTGCCAACAGCCAGTCTGAGTACGAGCAGTACTTC. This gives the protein CANSQSEYEQYF.